This TCR beta chain stems from a study of T-cell memory formation after mild COVID-19 (dated by TCRdb to the early 2020s). Looking at the study overall: TCR sequence clusters from the two donors were found to be largely donor specific. In a couple of donors, T-cell clones that expanded and contracted after mild COVID-19 were tracked by sequencing TCRalpha and TCRbeta repertoires over time. The cohort was made up of two young adult volunteers, one female and one male, who were previously healthy.

Ficoll-Paque density gradient centrifugation was the method used to isolate PBMCs. The data were produced on an Illumina NovaSeq 6000. Using 5'RACE with constant-segment primers, TCRalpha and TCRbeta cDNA libraries were constructed, with sample barcodes and unique molecular identifiers added in the process. RNA was extracted from every sample with Trizol reagent. Libraries were amplified in two PCR steps, with a second sample barcode and Illumina TruSeq adapters added in the second step. Sequencing of libraries was performed on an Illumina NovaSeq with 2 x 150 bp paired-end reads. Processing in the source paper ran as follows. Reads were demultiplexed and collapsed into UMI-guided consensus sequences with migec v1.2.7. With mixcr v2.1.11, UMI consensuses were aligned to TRA and TRB V and J templates and assembled into clonotypes. Expanded or contracted clonotypes were those called significant by both edgeR and NoisET, with noise models trained on biological replicates. For edgeR calls, the thresholds were a false discovery rate-adjusted p below 0.01 and a log2 fold-change of 1. PCA with hierarchical clustering of max-normalized trajectories of the 1000 most abundant clonotypes was used as exploratory dynamics analysis. The CD4 or CD8 phenotype of responding clones was assigned using the separately sequenced CD4+ and CD8+ repertoires. TCRdb reanalyzed the raw reads on its own, using fastp at Q25 for trimming and MiXCR for clone calling, and kept in-frame beta chains. When rows share a CDR3 protein, they turn into one entry using the most common DNA and genes. None of the V and J calls come from the authors' own analysis; TCRdb made them. The sample table records hundreds of thousands of distinct CDR3 sequences; roughly 20% of these occur just once. The biggest ten clones account for more than 9% of the sample.

Here is what the overall study found, with its caveats: Some responding clones were found in pre-infection memory, which suggests that pre-existing cross-reactive memory T cells took part in the SARS-CoV-2 response. The second-wave clones that peaked on day 37 were not confirmed to be SARS-CoV-2 specific. Clones that contracted from day 15 to 85 showed balanced CD4/CD8 phenotypes, whereas a second wave of clones that expanded from day 15 to 37 leaned towards CD4+. Contracting CD4+ clones were located mainly in the CM and EM memory subsets, whereas CD8+ clones were found to be enriched in EMRA. Only two mild cases were covered in the study, and larger cohorts including severe cases with pre-infection samples were considered necessary.

The CDR3 goes from the cysteine to the phenylalanine over 15 residues. The only DNA kept is the CDR3, 45 bases in frame from the first base. Ends trimmed: V by 4 bases, J by 8 bases; bases unmatched to a gene: 10. Sequences LGHDT (CDR1) and YNNKEL (CDR2) are obtained from the germline V gene (reference sequence). Note on this clonotype: It has no known antigen specificity. No base quality values were provided; no much bigger clone lies one nucleotide off.

The sequence joins TRBV3-1 to TRBJ2-4; 8 bases in the junction line up with TRBD2. The material sequenced was PBMCs or a T cell subset sorted from them (not recorded which). This TCR was sampled from an adult woman who had mild COVID-19 (a few samples of this study predate the infection). The sample titles of this study are shuffled in the database, so cell type and time point are left out; the donor was told from shared clones. The DNA sequence is given as TGTGCCAGCAGCCCCCTGAGCGGGAGAAGAGACATTCAGTACTTC. Translated, this gives CASSPLSGRRDIQYF.